The source of this TCR beta chain is a study of blood T cell repertoires in COVID-19 (dated by TCRdb to between 2020 and 2021). Looking at the study overall: Collaborator samples came from the United States, Italy and Spain and covered acute and convalescent phases of COVID-19. The repertoires were released in a freely available public database meant as a resource for research on the immune response to SARS-CoV-2. HLA class I and class II types, where available, came from metadata supplied by the sample provider rather than from assay-based typing. Samples came from the ongoing ImmuneRACE study (first 160 participants) plus 1,254 subjects from 6 global collaborators. Nearly every sample came with metadata listing a de-identified subject ID, COVID-19 status, age in years and sex. Deeply sampled blood TCRbeta repertoires from subjects exposed to, actively infected with, or recovered from COVID-19 were included in the dataset. The prospective study material was composed of cDNA or gDNA derived from T cells, B-cell-depleted T cells, or PBMCs. The paper as a whole reports these results and caveats: The amount of clinical and demographic metadata varied by source and participant and was provided uncurated.

TCRbeta CDR3 regions were amplified from genomic DNA by means of the immunoSEQ Assay, a bias-controlled multiplex PCR. Per the original workflow: The number of nucleated cells in each sample was estimated from the amplification of reference gene primers within the assay. To quantify the absolute abundance of each unique TCRbeta CDR3 rearrangement, sequence reads were collapsed and filtered. Productive Simpson clonality was computed per sample as the square root of Simpson's diversity index over productive rearrangements. TCRdb re-hosts the immuneACCESS table, in-frame sequences only. Its copies lack some clones; in the studies checked, an unresolved V gene accounts for under half of them, and the cause for the rest is not known. Clone size and the V and J calls come from that table; the DNA yielded D and trimming. Within this sample are around 210,000 clones, with approximately 87% of them counted one time only. The ten largest make up 0.7% to 0.85% of the sample.

Regarding this clone: Its antigen is not yet known. Base qualities were left out, and no much larger clone turns up one base away.

The CDR1 and CDR2 encoded by the germline V gene are SNHLY and FYNNEI. The CDR3 starts with the cysteine, ends with the phenylalanine, and has 15 residues. Left in the record is the CDR3 DNA by itself, 45 bases read in frame from the first base. V has 5 bases trimmed and J has 2 bases trimmed; junction bases matching no gene number 7. Whole blood was collected in K2EDTA tubes by collaborating institutions according to the institutions' own protocols. For TCRbeta analysis, collaborator samples were shipped as frozen whole blood, as isolated PBMCs, or as DNA extracted from either sample type. Rearrangement joined TRBV2 to TRBJ1-2; 8 junctional bases match TRBD1. The TCR was taken from an older woman with acute or convalescent COVID-19. What was sequenced was peripheral blood. The CDR3 reads as follows: CASSLQGAGNYGYTF. The nucleotide sequence is given as TGTGCCAGCAGTCTTCAGGGGGCAGGCAACTATGGCTACACCTTC.